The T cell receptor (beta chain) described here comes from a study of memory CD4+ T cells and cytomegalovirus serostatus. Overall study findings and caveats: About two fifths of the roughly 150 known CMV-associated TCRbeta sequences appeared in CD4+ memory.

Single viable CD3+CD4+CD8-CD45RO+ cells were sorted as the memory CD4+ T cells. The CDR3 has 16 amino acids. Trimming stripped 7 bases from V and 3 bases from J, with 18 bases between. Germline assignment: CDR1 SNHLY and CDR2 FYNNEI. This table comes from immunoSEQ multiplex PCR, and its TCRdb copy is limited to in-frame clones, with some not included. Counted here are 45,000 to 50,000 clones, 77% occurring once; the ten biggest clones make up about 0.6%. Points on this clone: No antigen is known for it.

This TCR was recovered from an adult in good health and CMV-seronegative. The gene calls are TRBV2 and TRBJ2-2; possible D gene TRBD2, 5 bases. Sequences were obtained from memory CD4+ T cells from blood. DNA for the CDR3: TGTGCCAGCAAAGGCTACGGGCAGGAGGACACCGGGGAGCTGTTTTTT. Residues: CASKGYGQEDTGELFF.